The clone carrying this T cell receptor beta chain was seen a handful of times. No antigen is known for it. This sample is drawn from a study of naive and memory T cell subsets. Regarding the study as a whole: Diversity fell and Gini index rose from naive through CM, EM, EMRA. Naive repertoires, especially CD8, held a few larger clonotypes, possibly memory cells re-expressing CD45RA.

Two oligonucleotides, mixed equimolar, formed the beta constant-region primer covering TRBC1 and TRBC2. Four rounds of PCR amplified the ligated cDNA using nested alpha and beta constant-region primers plus SP2. A 12-nucleotide UMI and the SP2 primer were added to the cDNA 3' end by oligonucleotide ligation. Via MiXCR, TCRdb re-called the UMI-ligation and nested PCR reads, giving one row per CDR3 protein. The sample holds more than 95,000 distinct CDR3 sequences, about 14% seen once. The germline V gene encodes CDR1 LGHNA and CDR2 YNFKEQ. This CDR3 is 15 amino acids long. V gave up 3 bases and J gave up 2 bases; unmatched junction bases: 3.

The rearrangement links TRBV4-2 to TRBJ2-7; 11 bases are shared with TRBD2. This receptor was identified in a human donor in good health. The sample comprised naive CD8+ T cells from blood. The CDR3 region has the DNA TGTGCCAGCAGCCAGGGGACTAGCGGCCCCTACGAGCAGTACTTC. It encodes CASSQGTSGPYEQYF.